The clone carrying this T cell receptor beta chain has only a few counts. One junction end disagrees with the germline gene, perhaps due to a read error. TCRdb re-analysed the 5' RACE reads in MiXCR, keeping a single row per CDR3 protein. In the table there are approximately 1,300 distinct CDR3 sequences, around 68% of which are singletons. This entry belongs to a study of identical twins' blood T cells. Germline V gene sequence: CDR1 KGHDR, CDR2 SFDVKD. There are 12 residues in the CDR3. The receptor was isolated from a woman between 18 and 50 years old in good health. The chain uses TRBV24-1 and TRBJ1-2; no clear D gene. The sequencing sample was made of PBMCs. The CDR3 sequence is CATSDTRQPPAF. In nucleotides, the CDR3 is TGTGCCACCAGTGACACAAGACAACCTCCGGCCTTC.